The 25 T cell receptor beta chains below all came from one sample that was sequenced in a study of chemoradiotherapy in HPV16-positive cancers. The table came from immunoSEQ multiplex PCR; TCRdb's copy has only in-frame clones and leaves some out. The sample records some 32,000 clones, roughly nine tenths being singletons. The sequencing here drew on blood, taken from a patient who underwent chemoradiotherapy. The receptor source for this set is a human donor with HPV-associated anogenital cancer.

CDR3 sequence reads: CASSRGDRLVYEQYF. CDR3 in DNA: TGTGCCAGTAGTAGGGGGGACAGGTTGGTTTACGAGCAGTACTTC. The chain links TRBV19 to TRBJ2-7; 8 bases line up with TRBD1. Germline CDR1 LNHDA, CDR2 SQIVND (reference sequence). The CDR3 has 15 residues. Unmatched junction bases numbered 9, after V lost 4 bases and J lost 4 bases.

This clone was observed a few times. V and J are TRBV11-2 and TRBJ1-6, with D possibly matching TRBD1 (5 bases). Trimming took off 1 base at V and 3 bases at J, with 10 bases between the two ends. The CDR3 sequence is 16 residues long. Germline V gene data show CDR1 as SGHAT and CDR2 as FQNNGV. The CDR3, as DNA: TGTGCCAGCAGCTTAGCGGCAGGGAGCTATAATTCACCCCTCCACTTT. Translated: CASSLAAGSYNSPLHF.

The chain employs TRBV20-1 and TRBJ2-3; D not certain. CDR1 DFQATT and CDR2 SNEGSKA come from the germline V gene (reference sequence). The CDR3 has 11 amino acids. V lost 4 bases and J 6 bases, leaving 8 bases between the germline ends. The CDR3 is CSANLGDTQYF. The CDR3 DNA sequence: TGCAGTGCTAACCTCGGCGATACGCAGTATTTT.

The chain combines TRBV4-1 with TRBJ2-5, with 8 bases aligning to TRBD1. V was clipped by 0 bases and J by 5 bases; unmatched bases: 5. The CDR3 length is 15 residues. Germline CDR1 reads MGHRA; CDR2 reads YSYEKL. Here the CDR3 reads CASSQEETGAETQYF. The DNA for the CDR3 is TGCGCCAGCAGCCAAGAGGAGACAGGGGCGGAGACCCAGTACTTC.

J is TRBJ1-5 and V is TRBV30; D is perhaps TRBD1 (5 bases). V was pared by 5 bases and J by 5 bases, with 13 bases between. The CDR3 contains 13 residues. Germline assignment: CDR1 GTSNPN and CDR2 SVGIG (reference sequence). The CDR3 protein is CAWGDSFHQPQHF. The CDR3 DNA is TGTGCCTGGGGTGACAGTTTTCATCAGCCCCAGCATTTT.

The V and J genes are TRBV6-4 and TRBJ1-5; no clear D. CDR1 MRHNA and CDR2 SNTAGT come from the germline V gene. Trimming removed 2 bases from V and 5 bases from J, with 16 bases in between. The CDR3 extends over 16 amino acids. The CDR3 DNA is TGTGCCAGCAGTGACCCCCGTCGACGTCCCCATCAGCCCCAGCATTTT. Translated, it gives CASSDPRRRPHQPQHF.

The rearrangement joins TRBV13 to TRBJ2-7; D assignment may be TRBD1 or TRBD2 (6 bases each). CDR3 size: 15 residues. The germline V and J ends were trimmed by 2 bases and 3 bases, with 14 bases remaining between them. In germline, CDR1 is PRHDT, CDR2 FYEKMQ (reference sequence). The CDR3 spells CASSLLRGVGYEQYF. The CDR3 DNA reads as TGTGCCAGCAGCTTATTAAGGGGGGTTGGCTACGAGCAGTACTTC.

Worth noting for this clone: Other DNA variants within this sample encode the same CDR3. The rearrangement links TRBV20-1 to TRBJ2-7, with D perhaps TRBD1 or TRBD2 (5 bases each). The V and J ends lost 6 bases and 3 bases respectively, with 9 bases between them. Germline V gene sequence: CDR1 DFQATT, CDR2 SNEGSKA (reference sequence). This CDR3 comprises 11 residues. DNA of the CDR3: TGCAGTGCCCGGGACGGCTACGAGCAGTACTTC. Protein sequence: CSARDGYEQYF.

This chain connects TRBV5-1 to TRBJ2-3, with D unclear. This CDR3 contains 15 residues. The V gene's germline CDR1 is SGHRS and CDR2 YFSETQ. V lost 0 bases and J lost 4, with 12 bases in between. The CDR3 protein is CASSLVSSGADTQYF. The CDR3 nucleotides are TGCGCCAGCAGCTTGGTTTCCTCCGGCGCAGATACGCAGTATTTT.

The chain carries TRBV9 and TRBJ2-3, with unresolved D. V was shortened by 4 bases and J by 2 bases, with 5 bases between the two germline ends. CDR1 is SGDLS, CDR2 YYNGEE, per germline. The CDR3 is 12 residues long. The CDR3 coding sequence is TGTGCCAGCAGCACTACCACAGATACGCAGTATTTT. Translated: CASSTTTDTQYF.

The chain carries TRBV7-2 and TRBJ1-1; 9 bases match TRBD1. The junction had 11 bases not matched to a gene; V was cut back by 5 bases and J by 4 bases. This CDR3 spans 16 amino acids. The V gene's germline CDR1 is SGHTA and CDR2 FQGNSA. The CDR3 DNA follows: TGTGCCAGCAGCCCGCCCCTGGGGACAGGGCTCACTGAAGCTTTCTTT. Protein product: CASSPPLGTGLTEAFF. Supplemented by reference TRBV7-2 and TRBJ1-1, the full variable domain reads GAGVSQSPSNKVTEKGKDVELRCDPISGHTALYWYRQSLGQGLEFLIYFQGNSAPDKSGLPSDRFSAERTGGSVSTLTIQRTQQEDSAVYLCASSPPLGTGLTEAFFGQGTRLTVV.

V usage is TRBV5-1 and J usage is TRBJ2-1; 9 bases match TRBD2. The V segment lost 0 bases and the J segment 7 bases; nucleotides outside the gene matches: 5. Germline CDR1 reads SGHRS; CDR2 reads YFSETQ. The CDR3 contains 15 residues. The CDR3 DNA sequence: TGCGCCAGCAGCTTGGATAGCGGGAGCGGAAATGAGCAGTTCTTC. This encodes CASSLDSGSGNEQFF. Drawing the rest from reference TRBV5-1 and TRBJ2-1, the complete variable domain is KAGVTQTPRYLIKTRGQQVTLSCSPISGHRSVSWYQQTPGQGLQFLFEYFSETQRNKGNFPGRFSGRQFSNSRSEMNVSTLELGDSALYLCASSLDSGSGNEQFFGPGTRLTVL.

The rearrangement uses TRBV7-7 and TRBJ2-5; no definite D call. The CDR3 is made up of 15 amino acids. The V end lost 0 bases, the J end lost 1 base, and 9 bases lay between the germline ends. CDR1 is SSHAT, CDR2 FNYEAQ, per germline (reference sequence). CDR3 residues: CASSLAGLVQETQYF. The CDR3 DNA follows: TGTGCCAGCAGCTTAGCCGGGTTAGTCCAAGAGACCCAGTACTTC.

A single count supports this clone. The chain recombines TRBV11-3 with TRBJ2-2, with TRBD1 matching 7 bases. Germline assignment: CDR1 SGHNT and CDR2 YENEEA. This CDR3 contains 18 residues. V lost 5 bases, J lost 4 bases, and 16 bases stayed unmatched. The CDR3 DNA is TGTGCCAGCAGCCCGGCCCCCTGGACAGGAAGACCCACCGGGGAGCTGTTTTTT. It specifies CASSPAPWTGRPTGELFF.

The chain couples TRBV7-9 to TRBJ2-1; 11 nucleotides align to TRBD2. The CDR3 extends over 14 amino acids. The V segment lost 5 bases and the J segment 5 bases; nucleotides outside the gene matches: 2. Per the germline V gene, CDR1 is SEHNR and CDR2 is FQNEAQ (reference sequence). The CDR3 sequence: CASSLTSGNNEQFF. The CDR3 nucleotides read TGTGCCAGCAGCCTGACTAGCGGGAACAATGAGCAGTTCTTC.

The V and J genes are TRBV7-3 and TRBJ2-1, with 10 bases matching TRBD2. Germline trimming cut 1 base from V and 4 bases from J; bases unmatched to any gene: 7. From germline, CDR1 is SGHTA and CDR2 FQGTGA. This CDR3 is 17 amino acids long. CDR3 residues: CASSLNDLAGVYNEQFF. CDR3 in DNA: TGTGCCAGCAGCTTAAACGACCTAGCGGGAGTTTACAATGAGCAGTTCTTC.

V is TRBV7-2 and J is TRBJ1-6; 7 bases agree with TRBD1. Germline CDR1 is SGHTA and CDR2 is FQGNSA. The trim removed 4 bases at V and 7 bases at J, leaving 7 bases unmatched. CDR3 length equals 15 residues. The CDR3 nucleotides are TGTGCCAGCAGCTCCTCACAGGGGCCGAATTCACCCCTCCACTTT. Translating it yields CASSSSQGPNSPLHF.

The rearrangement joins TRBV2 to TRBJ2-3, with 11 bases aligning to TRBD2. Germline V gene data show CDR1 as SNHLY and CDR2 as FYNNEI. The V segment lost 5 bases and the J segment 4 bases; nucleotides outside the gene matches: 5. The CDR3 has 15 residues. CDR3 coding DNA: TGTGCCAGCAGTATTCTAGCGGGAGGTGCAGATACGCAGTATTTT. This sequence encodes CASSILAGGADTQYF. Full variable domain (missing parts from reference TRBV2 and TRBJ2-3): EPEVTQTPSHQVTQMGQEVILRCVPISNHLYFYWYRQILGQKVEFLVSFYNNEISEKSEIFDDQFSVERPDGSNFTLKIRSTKLEDSAMYFCASSILAGGADTQYFGPGTRLTVL.

The gene calls are TRBV5-1 and TRBJ1-2, with D perhaps TRBD1 (5 bases). V lost 0 bases, J lost 0 bases, and 12 bases lay in between. The CDR3 runs to 16 residues. Germline CDR1 reads SGHRS; CDR2 reads YFSETQ. CDR3 residues: CASSLDSGRANYGYTF. As DNA, the CDR3 is TGCGCCAGCAGCTTGGATTCGGGCAGGGCTAACTATGGCTACACCTTC.

The V call is TRBV5-1, the J call TRBJ2-7; 7 positions agree with TRBD2. The CDR3 covers 15 residues. V was clipped by 1 base and J by 5 bases; unmatched bases: 9. Per germline, CDR1 SGHRS and CDR2 YFSETQ. CDR3 loop: CASSLPSGIGNEQYF. CDR3 nucleotide sequence: TGCGCCAGCAGCTTGCCAAGCGGGATAGGCAACGAGCAGTACTTC.

J is TRBJ1-5 and V is TRBV30, with a possible D match to TRBD1 (6 bases). V lost 6 bases and J lost 2, with 11 bases in between. CDR1 GTSNPN and CDR2 SVGIG come from the germline V gene (reference sequence). This CDR3 contains 13 residues. The DNA of the CDR3 is TGTGCCTGCTCAGGGGCTCGCAATCAGCCCCAGCATTTT. Translating gives CACSGARNQPQHF.

The V gene is TRBV4-3, the J gene TRBJ2-7; 10 bases fit TRBD1. The CDR3 is 14 residues long. Germline-derived CDR1 and CDR2 are LGHNA and YSLEER. V lost 5 bases, J lost 3 bases, and 4 bases stayed unmatched. As DNA, the CDR3 is TGCGCCAGCAGCGCGGGACAGGGGCGCTACGAGCAGTACTTC. Residues: CASSAGQGRYEQYF.

This chain uses TRBV25-1 with TRBJ2-5; 9 bases are shared with TRBD2. Germline loops: CDR1 MGHDK, CDR2 SYGVNS. The CDR3 totals 16 residues. Unmatched junction bases numbered 12, after V lost 3 bases and J lost 7 bases. CDR3 nucleotides: TGTGCCAGCAGTGACACCGGAGCGGGGGGATTAGGGACCCAGTACTTC. This encodes CASSDTGAGGLGTQYF.

The chain recombines TRBV7-9 with TRBJ1-2, with D tentatively TRBD1 (5 bases). The germline gives CDR1 SEHNR, CDR2 FQNEAQ (reference sequence). This CDR3 contains 15 residues. Trimming pared 2 bases from V and 8 bases from J, leaving 18 bases between. The DNA for the CDR3 is TGTGCCAGCAGCTTATCGGCGGGAGGGACCCCAGGCTACACCTTC. This translates into CASSLSAGGTPGYTF.

The rearrangement links TRBV7-9 to TRBJ1-2; 10 nucleotides line up with TRBD1. Germline CDR1 and CDR2: SEHNR and FQNEAQ (reference sequence). With V trimmed by 4 bases and J by 5 bases, 1 base remained unmatched. This CDR3 region has 13 residues. The CDR3 bases are TGTGCCAGCAGCTCGGGACAGGGGTATGGCTACACCTTC. Protein sequence: CASSSGQGYGYTF.